This paragraph reports one T cell receptor beta chain. The blood sample predates any ophthalmopathy symptoms, coming from first hyperthyroidism diagnosis. The sample is drawn from a study of T cells in Graves' hyperthyroidism and ophthalmopathy. RNA transcripts yielded amplified TCR beta CDR3 regions. Carried out on the TCR CDR3, a first-round RT-PCR used the HTBI primer set. A single record per CDR3 protein comes from TCRdb applying MiXCR to the multiplex PCR reads. The table shows more than 300,000 distinct CDR3 sequences, with about a sixth occurring only once. CDR1 is MGHRA, CDR2 YSYEKL, per germline. V shed 2 bases, J shed 0 bases, and the junction held 9 bases outside the gene matches. CDR3 size: 18 residues.

The gene calls are TRBV4-1 and TRBJ1-2, with 10 bases lining up with TRBD1. The source of this sequence is a woman in her twenties or thirties with Graves' hyperthyroidism that later progressed to Graves' ophthalmopathy. Source material: blood. CDR3 DNA: TGCGCCAGCAGCCAACAACGCGGGGGACAGGGGTCTAACTATGGCTACACCTTC. Translating gives CASSQQRGGQGSNYGYTF.